This T cell receptor beta chain was retrieved from a study of metastatic and nonmetastatic thyroid tumors. TCRdb re-called the PCR reads with MiXCR. The data contain some 4,200 clones, roughly 21% of them seen just once; the ten biggest clones take up 30% to 35%. Patients were all untreated before their thyroid surgery. This clone is termed medium-sized. The sample comprised tumor tissue. The sequence was obtained from a male donor with papillary thyroid cancer or a benign thyroid nodule (not recorded which). Some clones in this sample may be carry-over from other donors' samples.

CDR3 DNA: TGTGCCAGCAGCGCAGGGTTTGGGGATCAGCCCCAGCATTTT. Translating it yields CASSAGFGDQPQHF. The genes are TRBV7-2 and TRBJ1-5, with D possibly being TRBD1 (5 bases). This CDR3 spans 14 amino acids. Germline CDR1 SGHTA, CDR2 FQGNSA. The V end lost 5 bases, the J end lost 5 bases, and 13 bases lay between the germline ends.